This TCR beta chain was sequenced for a study of identical twins. Overall study results and limits: A lower insertion count was a feature of abundant cord blood beta clonotypes, with no such feature in memory repertoires. The study found weaker excess twin sharing in beta out-of-frame sequences. Analyses of zero insertions could, in part, be confounded by invariant MAIT and iNKT cells. Within twin pairs, the out-of-frame alpha sequences they shared showed excess low generation probability.

TCRdb passed the 5' RACE reads through MiXCR, listing each CDR3 protein once. The profile covers fewer than 250,000 distinct CDR3 sequences, with less than 8% appearing a single time and less than 2% taken by the ten largest. Points on this clonotype: Antigen: not known.

The CDR3 is made up of 15 amino acids. Trimming shortened V by 4 bases and J by 3 bases, and 13 bases separated the two germline ends. Germline CDR1 reads SGHRS; CDR2 reads YFSETQ. This sample also belongs to another study, concerning yellow fever vaccine responses in identical twins.

The chain recombines TRBV5-1 with TRBJ1-4, with D tentatively TRBD1 (6 bases). The clonotype originates from a young woman in good health. The sequencing input was memory (CD45RO+) T cells sorted from blood. CDR3 in DNA: TGCGCCAGCAGCCGAAAGACAGGATCTAATGAAAAACTGTTTTTT. It codes for CASSRKTGSNEKLFF.